What follows is one T cell receptor beta chain and its context. Its antigen is unidentified. The sample comes from a study of cytomegalovirus exposure and HLA in healthy donors. Study results and caveats: The tendency of first-cohort TCR clusters to co-occur in the 120 or so validation repertoires emerged from a later analysis. Both high specificity and high sensitivity reportedly marked the classifier's diagnosis of cytomegalovirus status. The listing of 150 to 200 TCR beta chains classed them as cytomegalovirus-associated.

The data were produced by immunoSEQ multiplex PCR, yet TCRdb's version contains in-frame clones alone and is incomplete. The repertoire holds about 140,000 clones, with roughly 86% as singletons. From germline, CDR1 is SGHNT and CDR2 YYREEE (reference sequence). CDR3 length: 13 residues. V was cut by 0 bases and J by 4 bases, with 8 bases left in between. The chain is built from TRBV5-4 and TRBJ2-7; D remains unclear. This receptor was identified in a man aged 18-30 years in good health and CMV-seropositive. Sequencing input: PBMCs. The CDR3: CASSLATQYEQYF. The DNA for the CDR3 is TGTGCCAGCAGCTTGGCGACACAGTACGAGCAGTACTTC.